Each of the 21 T cell receptor beta chains below was sequenced from the same sample in a study of T cells in Graves' hyperthyroidism and ophthalmopathy. TCR beta CDR3 regions were amplified from RNA transcripts. When the TCR CDR3 underwent first-round RT-PCR, the HTBI primer set was used. TCRdb re-called the multiplex PCR reads with MiXCR, one entry per CDR3 protein. The table shows hundreds of thousands of distinct CDR3 sequences, with around 15% occurring only once. Specimen: blood. The receptors were sampled from a woman aged 45-59 years with Graves' ophthalmopathy.

A remark on this clonotype: Possible read error: a much larger clone is one base away. CDR3 in amino acids: CTSSPLGLRDQPQHF. CDR3 bases: TGTACCAGCAGTCCCCTCGGACTTAGGGATCAGCCCCAGCATTTT. V gene TRBV27 combines with J gene TRBJ1-5; D remains ambiguous. CDR1 is MNHEY and CDR2 is SMNVEV in the germline V gene (reference sequence). The length of the CDR3 is 15 residues.

This clonotype showed up many times. The chain has TRBV18 and TRBJ1-2; 9 bases are a match to TRBD1. There are 18 residues in the CDR3. The junction had 15 bases not matched to a gene; V was cut back by 3 bases and J by 4 bases. Germline V lookup: CDR1 KGHSH, CDR2 LQKENI. The CDR3 DNA reads as TGTGCCAGCTCACCTGTTCCGGGACAGGGAGGTTCTGGCTATGGCTACACCTTC. Its translation is CASSPVPGQGGSGYGYTF.

The chain employs TRBV6-1 and TRBJ1-1; D gene uncertain. Germline V gene data show CDR1 as MNHNS and CDR2 as SASEGT. This CDR3 contains 13 residues. Trimming took off 1 base at V and 0 bases at J, with 3 bases between the two ends. The CDR3 region has the DNA TGTGCCAGCAGTGAAGTAGTGAACACTGAAGCTTTCTTT. This gives the protein CASSEVVNTEAFF.

At least ten counts were recorded for this clonotype. This chain joins TRBV7-2 and TRBJ2-1; 7 bases agree with TRBD2. With V trimmed by 3 bases and J by 4 bases, 9 bases remained unmatched. Per the germline V gene, CDR1 is SGHTA and CDR2 is FQGNSA. The CDR3 runs to 16 residues. The chain's CDR3 is CASSFILAEDYNEQFF. As DNA, the CDR3 is TGTGCCAGCAGCTTTATCCTAGCGGAAGATTACAATGAGCAGTTCTTC.

This clonotype was recorded at least ten times. The chain couples TRBV12-3 or TRBV12-4 to TRBJ2-1; perhaps TRBD2 as D (5 bases). The V and J ends lost 8 bases and 5 bases respectively, with 25 bases between them. The CDR3 has 17 amino acids. The CDR3: CASRPKGGFARHNEQFF. CDR3 bases: TGTGCCAGCCGACCAAAGGGCGGGTTTGCCCGCCACAATGAGCAGTTCTTC.

This clonotype was detected many times. The chain employs TRBV7-2 and TRBJ2-1, with TRBD2 identical over 7 bases. Trimming at V came to 7 bases and at J to 6 bases, leaving 9 bases not matched to a gene. The CDR3 has 14 amino acids. Per germline, CDR1 SGHTA and CDR2 FQGNSA. The CDR3 reads CASKPGGRPNEQFF. DNA of the CDR3: TGTGCCAGCAAGCCGGGAGGTCGTCCCAATGAGCAGTTCTTC.

This clonotype was counted ten times or more. This chain connects TRBV27 to TRBJ2-7; 10 bases agree with TRBD2. V was pared by 2 bases and J by 2 bases, with 9 bases of the junction left unmatched. Germline loops: CDR1 MNHEY, CDR2 SMNVEV (reference sequence). The CDR3 has 17 residues. The CDR3 sequence: CASSLARPSGGTYEQYF. CDR3 bases: TGTGCCAGCAGTTTAGCCCGCCCTAGCGGGGGAACCTACGAGCAGTACTTC.

This clonotype appeared many times. The chain joins TRBV11-2 to TRBJ1-1; maybe TRBD1 (6 bases). V was clipped by 2 bases and J by 1 base, with 14 bases between them. This CDR3 region has 16 residues. The germline gives CDR1 SGHAT, CDR2 FQNNGV. This CDR3 is CASSLIWGPRNTEAFF. The CDR3 DNA reads as TGTGCCAGCAGCTTAATTTGGGGGCCCAGGAACACTGAAGCTTTCTTT. The variable domain in full, with the rest retrieved from reference TRBV11-2 and TRBJ1-1, is EAGVAQSPRYKIIEKRQSVAFWCNPISGHATLYWYQQILGQGPKLLIQFQNNGVVDDSQLPKDRFSAERLKGVDSTLKIQPAKLEDSAVYLCASSLIWGPRNTEAFFGQGTRLTVV.

The table lists this clonotype with many counts. This CDR3 is CSASSSGSLYEQYF. DNA for the CDR3: TGCAGTGCTAGTTCTAGCGGGAGTCTTTACGAGCAGTACTTC. The chain has TRBV20-1 and TRBJ2-7; 10 bases are a match to TRBD2. Germline trimming cut 3 bases from V and 4 bases from J; bases unmatched to any gene: 6. Germline loops: CDR1 DFQATT, CDR2 SNEGSKA (reference sequence). The CDR3 has 14 amino acids.

The sample holds many counts of this clonotype. The chain uses TRBV20-1 and TRBJ2-3; 8 nucleotides agree with TRBD2. Germline values: CDR1 DFQATT, CDR2 SNEGSKA (reference sequence). V was clipped by 0 bases and J by 2 bases; unmatched bases: 4. The CDR3 length is 15 residues. Written as DNA, the CDR3 is TGCAGTGCTAGAGATGGCGGGAGGTCCACAGATACGCAGTATTTT. Amino acids: CSARDGGRSTDTQYF.

This CDR3 reads CASSPRTSGRVNTQYF. Here the CDR3 DNA reads TGTGCCAGCAGTCCCCGGACTAGCGGGAGAGTGAATACGCAGTATTTT. This chain joins TRBV28 and TRBJ2-3, with TRBD2 matching over 13 bases. Germline V gives CDR1 MDHEN, CDR2 SYDVKM. The CDR3 length is 16 residues. After removal of 5 bases from V and 7 bases from J, the junction contained 9 bases not matched to a gene.

This clonotype was seen a few times. The chain carries TRBV27 and TRBJ2-4, with D possibly TRBD2 on 5 matching bases. This CDR3 contains 15 residues. The germline V and J ends were trimmed by 4 bases and 1 base, with 11 bases remaining between them. Looked up from germline, CDR1 is MNHEY and CDR2 is SMNVEV (reference sequence). The CDR3 DNA is TGTGCCAGCAGTTCCCTTCGGGATGCCAAAAACATTCAGTACTTC. This sequence encodes CASSSLRDAKNIQYF.

This clonotype was observed many times. V usage is TRBV29-1 and J usage is TRBJ2-3; 7 nucleotides agree with TRBD1. Germline CDR1 is SQVTM and CDR2 is ANQGSEA. V shed 6 bases, J shed 4 bases, and the junction held 7 bases outside the gene matches. This CDR3 contains 13 residues. The CDR3 nucleotides read TGCAGCGTGATGATAACAGGGGCAGATACGCAGTATTTT. Encoded protein: CSVMITGADTQYF.

This clonotype occurred many times. The chain recombines TRBV15 with TRBJ2-7, with D maybe TRBD1 (5 bases). This CDR3 is built from 13 residues. Germline CDR1 and CDR2: LNHNV and YYDKDF (reference sequence). Trimming took off 2 bases at V and 7 bases at J, with 12 bases between the two ends. DNA for the CDR3: TGTGCCACCAGCAGAACGACAGTACGGGAGCAGTACTTC. Amino acids: CATSRTTVREQYF.

The chain combines TRBV4-3 with TRBJ2-5; D possibly uses TRBD1 or TRBD2 (5 bases each). The CDR3 totals 14 residues. V was pared by 3 bases and J by 3 bases, with 11 bases between. Germline-derived CDR1 and CDR2 are LGHNA and YSLEER. The CDR3: CASSQGPYKETQYF. The CDR3 bases are TGCGCCAGCAGCCAGGGACCCTATAAAGAGACCCAGTACTTC.

This clonotype appeared a few times. The rearrangement links TRBV4-3 to TRBJ2-3, with 10 bases fitting TRBD1. V lost 0 bases, J lost 3 bases, and 3 bases stayed unmatched. Germline loops: CDR1 LGHNA, CDR2 YSLEER. The CDR3 runs 16 residues. CDR3 nucleotides: TGCGCCAGCAGCCAAGAAAGGGGACAGGGGACAGATACGCAGTATTTT. This encodes CASSQERGQGTDTQYF.

The rearrangement links TRBV6-1 to TRBJ1-5; 11 bases are a match to TRBD1. Germline V gene lookup returns CDR1 MNHNS and CDR2 SASEGT. V lost 7 bases, J lost 3 bases, and 5 bases stayed unmatched. This CDR3 region has 15 residues. CDR3 bases: TGTGCCAGCACCTTGGGACAGGGGGTCAATCAGCCCCAGCATTTT. This codes for CASTLGQGVNQPQHF.

Concerning this clonotype: This clone may be a read error of a much larger clone one base away. The chain employs TRBV24-1 and TRBJ2-1; D possibly corresponds to TRBD1 (7 bases). Germline CDR1 reads KGHDR; CDR2 reads SFDVKD. The CDR3 is 13 residues long. The CDR3 DNA sequence: TGTGCCACCAGTGCCCAGGGGGGCAATGAGCAGCTCTTC. Its translation: CATSAQGGNEQLF.

This clonotype has at least ten counts. The V call is TRBV29-1, the J call TRBJ2-1; 8 nucleotides align to TRBD1. The CDR3 contains 14 residues. V dropped 6 bases and J dropped 3; count of bases not matched to a gene: 7. CDR1 and CDR2 (germline): SQVTM, ANQGSEA. The DNA of the CDR3 is TGCAGCGTGATCGACAGGGGCTTCTACAATGAGCAGTTCTTC. Protein: CSVIDRGFYNEQFF.

This clonotype was seen at least ten times. This sequence joins TRBV29-1 and TRBJ2-1; D perhaps matches TRBD2 (6 bases). V lost 1 base to trimming and J lost 5 bases, with 9 bases between them. CDR1 is SQVTM and CDR2 is ANQGSEA in the germline V gene. This CDR3 has 13 residues. The CDR3 bases are TGCAGCGTTGAAGGCGGGACTCACAATGAGCAGTTCTTC. Encoded protein: CSVEGGTHNEQFF.

The rearrangement links TRBV5-6 to TRBJ1-2; 9 bases line up with TRBD1. The CDR3 is 15 residues long. The V segment lost 2 bases and the J segment 2 bases; nucleotides outside the gene matches: 4. The germline V gene encodes CDR1 SGHDT and CDR2 YYEEEE. Here the CDR3 reads CASSLPGTGNYGYTF. The CDR3 DNA reads as TGTGCCAGCAGCTTACCCGGGACAGGGAACTATGGCTACACCTTC.